This T cell receptor (beta chain) was observed in a study of blood T cell repertoires in COVID-19 (dated by TCRdb to the early 2020s). Regarding the study in general: The collaborator samples originated in the United States, Italy and Spain and spanned the acute and convalescent phases of COVID-19. The prospective study material was composed of cDNA or gDNA derived from T cells, B-cell-depleted T cells, or PBMCs. Subjects who had been exposed to COVID-19, were actively infected with it, or had recovered from it provided the deeply sampled blood TCRbeta repertoires that made up the dataset. The repertoires were released in a freely available public database intended as a resource for research on the immune response to SARS-CoV-2. Samples were obtained from the ongoing ImmuneRACE study (first 160 participants) and from roughly 1,300 subjects provided by 6 global collaborators. Nearly every sample came with metadata listing a de-identified subject ID, COVID-19 status, age in years and sex. Where available, HLA class I and class II types were obtained from metadata supplied by the sample provider rather than from assay-based typing.

Points on this clone: The antigen it binds to is not known. No base qualities exist here, and no much larger clone lies one base off it.

Ends trimmed: V by 3 bases, J by 1 base; bases unmatched to a gene: 6. The CDR3 spans 17 residues, from the cysteine through the phenylalanine. Of all the DNA, just the CDR3 is kept, 51 bases in frame from base 1. According to the germline V gene, CDR1 reads SNHLY and CDR2 reads FYNNEI. Study-wide findings and limitations: Clinical and demographic metadata were provided uncurated, with the amount varying by source and participant.

TCRbeta CDR3 regions were amplified from genomic DNA by means of the immunoSEQ Assay, a bias-controlled multiplex PCR. The published analysis was carried out like this. Nucleated cell counts per sample were estimated from amplification of reference gene primers within the assay. Sequence reads were collapsed and filtered to measure the absolute abundance of every unique TCRbeta CDR3 rearrangement. Productive Simpson clonality was computed per sample as the square root of Simpson's diversity index over productive rearrangements. The clones in this table, taken by TCRdb from immuneACCESS, are in-frame only. Not every clone is retained; where verified, under half of the shortfall comes from an unresolved V gene, and the cause of the rest is unknown. That table is the source of V, J and clone size, and D and trimming were worked out from the DNA. This sample gives over 350,000 clones in total; roughly 85% of them show up just once. 1.4% of the sample rests with the top ten.

Collaborating institutions collected whole blood in K2EDTA tubes following their own protocols. Collaborator samples were shipped for TCRbeta analysis as frozen whole blood, isolated PBMCs, or DNA extracted from either sample type. This TCR was sampled from a woman in her 30s with active or convalescent COVID-19. Material: peripheral blood. The receptor chain draws on TRBV2 and TRBJ2-3, and 11 bases in between align with TRBD2. The nucleotides are TGTGCCAGCAGTGACTCCCCTAGCGGGGGGCGCACAGATACGCAGTATTTT. Its amino acids are CASSDSPSGGRTDTQYF.